The rows below give T cell receptor beta chains drawn from one sample of a study of OX40 agonist ivuxolimab in advanced cancers. Assay used: immunoSEQ multiplex PCR; TCRdb lists only in-frame clones, some missing. The sample has approximately 68,000 clones, almost 85% seen once. The sequenced sample was CD4+ or CD8+ T cells sorted from blood, obtained in a trial of the OX40 agonist ivuxolimab. These receptor sequences come from an adult with an advanced solid tumor such as melanoma, head and neck, liver or kidney cancer. Both conserved end residues are trimmed from each CDR3. Clone size, where shown, is once, few, many, or a class for clones that have expanded.

V gene	J gene	CDR3 length	clone size	CDR3 protein
TRBV6-6	TRBJ1-1	13	-	ASSYAFVGNTEAF
TRBV5-1	TRBJ2-2	15	once	ASSFSGQGLNTGELF
TRBV30	TRBJ2-7	10	-	AWSHREYEQY
TRBV7-2	TRBJ2-5	12	-	ASSFEGRAWTQY
TRBV7-2	TRBJ2-3	12	-	ASSLGRITDTQY
TRBV2	TRBJ2-3	12	-	ASSALTARDTQY
TRBV19	TRBJ1-1	13	-	ASSLRQTLNTEAF
TRBV7-8	TRBJ2-7	10	-	ASSHPLSEQY
TRBV6-6	TRBJ2-7	13	-	ASSYPQQGQYEQY
TRBV20-1	TRBJ1-4	9	-	SARPREKLF
TRBV11-1	TRBJ1-1	13	-	ASSLVAGRSTEAF
TRBV5-4	TRBJ2-7	13	-	ASSLGGLDFYEQY
TRBV28	TRBJ1-4	13	-	ASSFGGGNNEKLF
TRBV19	TRBJ2-1	13	-	ASSMGRGRYNEQF
TRBV28	TRBJ2-1	9	-	SSGVFNEQF
TRBV19	TRBJ2-2	12	-	ASSSGRSVGELF